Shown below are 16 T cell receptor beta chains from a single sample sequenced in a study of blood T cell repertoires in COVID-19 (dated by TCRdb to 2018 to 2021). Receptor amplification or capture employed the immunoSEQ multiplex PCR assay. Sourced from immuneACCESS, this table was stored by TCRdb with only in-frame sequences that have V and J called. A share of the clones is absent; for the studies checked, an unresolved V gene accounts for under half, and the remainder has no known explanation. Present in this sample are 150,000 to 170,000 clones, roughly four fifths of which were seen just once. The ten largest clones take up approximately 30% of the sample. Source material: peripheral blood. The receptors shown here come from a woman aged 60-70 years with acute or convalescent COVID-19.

The CDR3 nucleotides are TGTGCCAGTAGTGCGGGGGGGTATTACGAGCAGTACTTC. Amino acid sequence: CASSAGGYYEQYF. This rearrangement joins TRBV19 to TRBJ2-7; 9 bases are a match to TRBD2. V gave up 5 bases and J gave up 4 bases; unmatched junction bases: 3. CDR3 length equals 13 residues. Germline loops: CDR1 LNHDA, CDR2 SQIVND (reference sequence).

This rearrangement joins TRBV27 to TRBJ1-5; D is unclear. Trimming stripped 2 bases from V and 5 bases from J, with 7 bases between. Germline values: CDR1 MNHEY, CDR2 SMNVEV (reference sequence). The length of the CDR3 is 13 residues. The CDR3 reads CASSLREDQPQHF. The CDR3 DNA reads TGTGCCAGCAGTTTACGGGAGGATCAGCCCCAGCATTTT.

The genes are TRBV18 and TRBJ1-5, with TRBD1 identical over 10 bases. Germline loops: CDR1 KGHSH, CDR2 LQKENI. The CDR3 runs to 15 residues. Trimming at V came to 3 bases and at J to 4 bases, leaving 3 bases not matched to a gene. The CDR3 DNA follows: TGTGCCAGCTCACCGGACAGGGGGGAAAATCAGCCCCAGCATTTT. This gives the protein CASSPDRGENQPQHF.

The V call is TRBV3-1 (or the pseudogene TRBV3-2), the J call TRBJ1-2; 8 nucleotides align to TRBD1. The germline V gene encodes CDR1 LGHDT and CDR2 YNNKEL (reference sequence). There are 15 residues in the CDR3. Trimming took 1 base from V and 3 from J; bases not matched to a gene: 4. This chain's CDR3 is CASSQAGGVDYGYTF. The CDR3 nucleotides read TGTGCCAGCAGCCAAGCAGGGGGCGTGGACTATGGCTACACCTTC.

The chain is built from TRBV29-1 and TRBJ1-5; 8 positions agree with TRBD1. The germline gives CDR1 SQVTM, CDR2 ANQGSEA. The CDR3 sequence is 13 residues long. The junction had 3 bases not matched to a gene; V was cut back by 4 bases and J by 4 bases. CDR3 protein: CSVAGQDNQPQHF. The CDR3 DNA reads TGCAGCGTTGCGGGACAGGATAATCAGCCCCAGCATTTT.

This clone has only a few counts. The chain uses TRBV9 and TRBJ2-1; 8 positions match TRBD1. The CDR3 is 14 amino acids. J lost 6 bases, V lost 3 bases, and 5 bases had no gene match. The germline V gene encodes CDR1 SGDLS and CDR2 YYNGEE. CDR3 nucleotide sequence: TGTGCCAGCAGCGATGACAGGGGATCCAATGAGCAGTTCTTC. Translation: CASSDDRGSNEQFF.

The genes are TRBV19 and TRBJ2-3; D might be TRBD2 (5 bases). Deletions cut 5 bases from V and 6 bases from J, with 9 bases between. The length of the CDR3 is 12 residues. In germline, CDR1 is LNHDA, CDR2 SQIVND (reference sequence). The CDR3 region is CASSPGLDTQYF. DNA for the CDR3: TGTGCCAGTAGTCCCGGACTTGATACGCAGTATTTT.

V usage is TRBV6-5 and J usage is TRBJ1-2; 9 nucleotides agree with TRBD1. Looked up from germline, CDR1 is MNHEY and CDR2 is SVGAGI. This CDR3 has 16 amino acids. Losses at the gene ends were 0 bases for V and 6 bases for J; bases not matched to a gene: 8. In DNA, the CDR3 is TGTGCCAGCAGTTACTCAGTTTTGGGACAGGGCCATGGCTACACCTTC. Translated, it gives CASSYSVLGQGHGYTF.

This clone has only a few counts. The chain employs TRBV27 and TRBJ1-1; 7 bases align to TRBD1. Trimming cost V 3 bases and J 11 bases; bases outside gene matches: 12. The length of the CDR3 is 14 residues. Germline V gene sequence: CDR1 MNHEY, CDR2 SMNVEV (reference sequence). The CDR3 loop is CASSFSDRAGGAFF. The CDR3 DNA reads TGTGCCAGCAGTTTCTCCGACAGGGCGGGGGGGGCTTTCTTT.

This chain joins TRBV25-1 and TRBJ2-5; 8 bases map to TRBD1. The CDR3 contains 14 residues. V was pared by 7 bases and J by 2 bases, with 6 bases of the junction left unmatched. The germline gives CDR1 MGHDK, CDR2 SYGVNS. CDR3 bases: TGTGCCAGCACCTCAGGGGGCTGGCAAGAGACCCAGTACTTC. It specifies CASTSGGWQETQYF.

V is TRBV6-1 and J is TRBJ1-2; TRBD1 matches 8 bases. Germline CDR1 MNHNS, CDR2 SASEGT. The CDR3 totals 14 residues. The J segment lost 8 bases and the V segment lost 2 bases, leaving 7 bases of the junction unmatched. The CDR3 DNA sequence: TGTGCCAGCAGTGAAACAGGGGGACGGCGAGGCTACACCTTC. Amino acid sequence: CASSETGGRRGYTF.

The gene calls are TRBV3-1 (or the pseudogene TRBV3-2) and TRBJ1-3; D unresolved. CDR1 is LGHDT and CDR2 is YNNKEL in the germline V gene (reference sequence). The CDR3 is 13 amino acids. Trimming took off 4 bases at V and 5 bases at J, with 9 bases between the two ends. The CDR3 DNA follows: TGTGCCAGCAGCCGGGGAGATCGAAACACCATATATTTT. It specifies CASSRGDRNTIYF.

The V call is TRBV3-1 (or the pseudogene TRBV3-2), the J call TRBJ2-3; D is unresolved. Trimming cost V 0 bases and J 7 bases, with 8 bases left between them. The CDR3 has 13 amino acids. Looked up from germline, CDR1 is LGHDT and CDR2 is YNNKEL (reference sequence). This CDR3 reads CASSQDSSHTQYF. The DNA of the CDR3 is TGTGCCAGCAGCCAAGATAGCAGCCATACGCAGTATTTT.

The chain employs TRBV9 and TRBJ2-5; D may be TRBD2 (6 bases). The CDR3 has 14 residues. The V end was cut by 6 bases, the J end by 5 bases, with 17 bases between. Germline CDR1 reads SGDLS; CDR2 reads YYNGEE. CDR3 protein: CASTRGEEGETQYF. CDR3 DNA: TGTGCCAGCACGCGCGGCGAGGAGGGGGAGACCCAGTACTTC.

The CDR3 DNA follows: TGTGCCAGCTCACCACAAACAGGGCCTGGAAACACCATATATTTT. This sequence encodes CASSPQTGPGNTIYF. The chain employs TRBV18 and TRBJ1-3; a possible D gene is TRBD1 (6 bases). CDR3 length equals 15 residues. The germline gives CDR1 KGHSH, CDR2 LQKENI. Trimming stripped 1 base from V and 2 bases from J, with 9 bases between.

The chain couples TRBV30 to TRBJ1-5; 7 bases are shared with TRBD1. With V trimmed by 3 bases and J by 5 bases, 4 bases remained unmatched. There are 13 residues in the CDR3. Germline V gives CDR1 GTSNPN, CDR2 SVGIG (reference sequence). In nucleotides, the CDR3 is TGTGCCTGGAGAACAGGGGAGGATCAGCCCCAGCATTTT. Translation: CAWRTGEDQPQHF.